These T cell receptor beta chains were read from a single sample in a study of blood T cell repertoires in COVID-19. Sequencing was performed with immunoSEQ multiplex PCR; in TCRdb, only in-frame clones are kept and a portion is missing. The sample holds around 58,000 clones, approximately 87% seen once. The specimen sequenced was peripheral blood. All receptors derive from a human donor in a cohort sampled during active COVID-19. The CDR3 runs from the conserved cysteine through the conserved F or W. Fields, in order: clone size, D gene, J gene, CDR3 length, V gene, CDR3 DNA, CDR3 protein. The D gene is left open where the match is weak. A clone size is listed for some rows: how often the clone was seen (once, few, many), or a class if it is expanded.

NA TRBD1 TRBJ1-2 16 TRBV28 TGTGCCAGCAGTTCCCCCCATCCGGGACAGAGCTATGGCTACACCTTC CASSSPHPGQSYGYTF
NA TRBD1 TRBJ1-6 15 TRBV7-2 TGTGCCAGCAGCCCCGCCTTGGGACAGAATTCACCCCTCCACTTT CASSPALGQNSPLHF
NA TRBD1 TRBJ2-7 14 TRBV27 TGTGCCAGCAGTTTGTCACAGGGGTCCTACGAGCAGTACTTC CASSLSQGSYEQYF
NA NA TRBJ2-7 15 TRBV3-1/TRBV3-2 TGTGCCAGCAGCCGAGACCCGACAGGTTCCTACGAGCAGTACTTC CASSRDPTGSYEQYF
NA TRBD1 TRBJ1-5 17 TRBV10-1 TGCGCCAGCAGCGGGGACAGGGGGATCGGGCAATGGCAGCCCCAGCATTTT CASSGDRGIGQWQPQHF
NA TRBD2 TRBJ2-3 16 TRBV24-1 TGTGCCACCAGTGATCCGAGATCGGGGGGGAGAGATACGCAGTATTTT CATSDPRSGGRDTQYF
NA TRBD2 TRBJ2-1 18 TRBV11-2 TGTGCCAGCAGCCCGAAACTAGCGGGGGGCCATACCTACAATGAGCAGTTCTTC CASSPKLAGGHTYNEQFF
once TRBD1 TRBJ2-3 17 TRBV24-1 TGTGCCACCAGTGATTCTGACAGGGGGCTAATCACAGATACGCAGTATTTT CATSDSDRGLITDTQYF
NA TRBD1 TRBJ1-2 11 TRBV20-1 TGCAGTGCGACCAGGGGGCAAGGCTACACCTTC CSATRGQGYTF
NA NA TRBJ2-3 15 TRBV6-5 TGTGCCAGCAGACCAACACTTATGCAGGCCAGTACGCAGTATTTT CASRPTLMQASTQYF
NA NA TRBJ1-5 15 TRBV4-3 TGCGCCAGCAGCCAAGATATGAGTAGCAATCAGCCCCAGCATTTT CASSQDMSSNQPQHF
NA TRBD1 TRBJ2-3 17 TRBV28 TGTGCCAGCAGTTTCGTTGCTGGGACAGGGAGGACAGATACGCAGTATTTT CASSFVAGTGRTDTQYF
NA NA TRBJ1-5 12 TRBV6-6 TGTGCCAGCGCAGGGATAGGACAGCCCCAGCATTTT CASAGIGQPQHF
NA NA TRBJ1-1 12 TRBV7-9 TGTGCCAGCAGCCCCCTTTCTGAGAAGGCTTTCTTT CASSPLSEKAFF
NA NA TRBJ1-2 15 TRBV3-1/TRBV3-2 TGTGCCAGCAGCCAAGTGATATCAGGTGGTGGAGGCTACACCTTC CASSQVISGGGGYTF
NA NA TRBJ1-6 16 TRBV6-5 TGTGCCAGCAGTTACGGATTGGACAGTTATAATTCACCCCTCCACTTT CASSYGLDSYNSPLHF
large TRBD2 TRBJ2-1 15 TRBV19 TGTGCCAGTAGTGCGACTAGCGGGGATTACAATGAGCAGTTCTTC CASSATSGDYNEQFF
NA NA TRBJ2-7 14 TRBV7-9 TGTGCCAGCAGTTGGAGGGGGCAAACCTACGAGCAGTACTTC CASSWRGQTYEQYF
NA NA TRBJ1-2 14 TRBV3-1/TRBV3-2 TGTGCCAGCAGCCAAGGGACAGCTAACTATGGCTACACCTTC CASSQGTANYGYTF
NA NA TRBJ2-3 13 TRBV29-1 TGCAGCGCCGCAGGGGCGAACACAGATACGCAGTATTTT CSAAGANTDTQYF
NA TRBD2 TRBJ2-3 15 TRBV7-2 TGTGCCAGCAGCTTCCTAGCGGGGAAAGGGGATACGCAGTATTTT CASSFLAGKGDTQYF
NA TRBD1 TRBJ2-5 14 TRBV5-5 TGTGCCAGCAGCTCCGGGACAGGGGGGGCGACCCAGTACTTC CASSSGTGGATQYF
NA TRBD2 TRBJ2-1 13 TRBV6-6 TGTGCCAGCAGTAAGGGCGGGGGTAATGAGCAGTTCTTC CASSKGGGNEQFF
NA TRBD1 TRBJ1-5 15 TRBV7-8 TGTGCCAGCAGCTTGTCAGGGGGACCCAATCAGCCCCAGCATTTT CASSLSGGPNQPQHF
NA NA TRBJ1-1 13 TRBV2 TGTGCCAGCAGAGGTTATCGGGACACTGAAGCTTTCTTT CASRGYRDTEAFF
once NA TRBJ2-2 15 TRBV7-9 TGTGCCAGCAGCCGACGTCAACAGGGCACCGGGGAGCTGTTTTTT CASSRRQQGTGELFF
NA TRBD1 TRBJ1-1 16 TRBV6-2/TRBV6-3 TGTGCCAGCAGTTACTTAAGGGGACAGGGGGGAACTGAAGCTTTCTTT CASSYLRGQGGTEAFF
NA NA TRBJ2-5 12 TRBV5-4 TGTGCCAGCAGCTTGGCCCCGGAGACCCAGTACTTC CASSLAPETQYF
NA NA TRBJ1-1 14 TRBV29-1 TGCAGCGTTGAAAGAGGGGGGGTTAACACTGAAGCTTTCTTT CSVERGGVNTEAFF
NA NA TRBJ1-3 16 TRBV28 TGTGCCAGCGCCGGGCCCTTCGCGGGGCATGGAAACACCATATATTTT CASAGPFAGHGNTIYF
NA NA TRBJ1-2 14 TRBV5-1 TGCGCCAGCAGCATAGCAGGGGCGGAATATGGCTACACCTTC CASSIAGAEYGYTF
NA NA TRBJ1-4 15 TRBV4-1 TGCGCCAGCAGCCCCCGACAGGTTAATAATGAAAAACTGTTTTTT CASSPRQVNNEKLFF
NA NA TRBJ1-6 13 TRBV30 TGTGCCTGGAGCGAGCTCTATAATTCACCCCTCCACTTT CAWSELYNSPLHF
NA TRBD1 TRBJ2-7 16 TRBV5-1 TGCGCCAGCAGCTTCCGAGGGACAGCGAGCTCCTACGAGCAGTACTTC CASSFRGTASSYEQYF
NA TRBD1 TRBJ2-7 12 TRBV28 TGTGCCAGCATGACAGGGATGAGGGAGCAGTACTTC CASMTGMREQYF
NA NA TRBJ2-2 16 TRBV6-2/TRBV6-3 TGTGCCAGCAACCCCCGGGACTTTAGAAACACCGGGGAGCTGTTTTTT CASNPRDFRNTGELFF
few NA TRBJ2-7 13 TRBV6-5 TGTGCCAGCAGCTCCCACACAGGAGGGGAGCAGTACTTC CASSSHTGGEQYF
NA TRBD2 TRBJ2-3 16 TRBV5-1 TGCGCCAGCAGCTTGCTTAGCGGGGGAAATGGGGATACGCAGTATTTT CASSLLSGGNGDTQYF
NA NA TRBJ2-1 15 TRBV9 TGTGCCAGCAGCCCCCGCCGGCTAGGCGGCGATGAGCAGTTCTTC CASSPRRLGGDEQFF
once NA TRBJ2-7 15 TRBV7-9 TGTGCCAGCAGCTCCCCCGGACAGCTCTCCTACGAGCAGTACTTC CASSSPGQLSYEQYF
NA NA TRBJ2-3 17 TRBV24-1 TGTGCCACCAGTGCTGTTCAGGGGAGAGGGGGTGCAGATACGCAGTATTTT CATSAVQGRGGADTQYF
once NA TRBJ1-4 15 TRBV5-6 TGTGCCAGCAGCACACAGGGATGGGGTAATGAAAAACTGTTTTTT CASSTQGWGNEKLFF
NA NA TRBJ2-7 15 TRBV3-1/TRBV3-2 TGTGCCAGCAGCCAAGCTGAGCGGCCCTCCTACGAGCAGTACTTC CASSQAERPSYEQYF
NA NA TRBJ2-7 17 TRBV18 TGTGCCAGCTCACCACCGATACTCGCCGGGGTTAGCAACGAGCAGTACTTC CASSPPILAGVSNEQYF